This T cell receptor (beta chain) was obtained from a study of blood T cells in healthy people across ages. Staff drew roughly 10 milliliters of peripheral blood from each donor. Primed by a sample-barcoded 5' primer and a J-beta primer mix, a second PCR proceeded for roughly 7 to 11 cycles. MiXCR was run by TCRdb on the 5' RACE reads, yielding one entry per CDR3 protein. The sample shows hundreds of thousands of distinct CDR3 sequences, 35% to 50% of them seen only once. Germline V gene lookup returns CDR1 GTSNPN and CDR2 SVGIG (reference sequence). V lost 4 bases and J lost 7; bases outside the gene matches: 7. The CDR3 extends over 14 amino acids.

The sequenced sample consisted of blood. The V gene is TRBV30, the J gene TRBJ2-1; TRBD1 aligns across 10 bases. The TCR was taken from a man older than 75 in good health. CDR3 nucleotides: TGTGCCTGGATAACAAGGGACAGGGGAAATGAGCAGTTCTTC. This encodes CAWITRDRGNEQFF. The entire variable domain, with the rest obtained from reference TRBV30 and TRBJ2-1, is as follows: SQTIHQWPATLVQPVGSPLSLECTVEGTSNPNLYWYRQAAGRGLQLLFYSVGIGQISSEVPQNLSASRPQDRQFILSSKKLLLSDSGFYLCAWITRDRGNEQFFGPGTRLTVL.